Each of the 5 T cell receptor beta chains below was sequenced from the same sample in a study of blood T cell repertoires in COVID-19. Sequencing was performed with immunoSEQ multiplex PCR; in TCRdb, only in-frame clones are kept and a portion is missing. The sample contains approximately 50,000 clones, 65% to 90% of which appear only once. What was sequenced was peripheral blood. The receptors were sampled from a human donor in a cohort sampled during active COVID-19.

The chain has TRBV5-4 and TRBJ2-4; TRBD1 agrees at 11 bases. The germline gives CDR1 SGHNT, CDR2 YYREEE (reference sequence). Germline trimming cut 4 bases from V and 8 bases from J; bases unmatched to any gene: 8. CDR3 length: 15 amino acids. The CDR3 protein is CASSSPGTGGYIQYF. For the CDR3, the DNA is TGTGCCAGCAGCAGTCCCGGGACAGGGGGGTACATTCAGTACTTC.

This clone was seen a single time. The chain uses TRBV18 and TRBJ2-1; 9 bases agree with TRBD1. In germline, CDR1 is KGHSH, CDR2 LQKENI. With V trimmed by 0 bases and J by 7 bases, 10 bases remained unmatched. The CDR3 runs to 17 residues. As DNA, the CDR3 is TGTGCCAGCTCACCACCAAAGCTAGGGACAGGGTTTAATGAGCAGTTCTTC. This gives the protein CASSPPKLGTGFNEQFF.

The chain links TRBV4-1 to TRBJ2-5; 10 nucleotides match TRBD2. V gave up 4 bases and J gave up 5 bases; unmatched junction bases: 10. There are 16 residues in the CDR3. The germline CDR1 and CDR2 sequences are MGHRA and YSYEKL. CDR3 sequence: CASSPSSGRADETQYF. In DNA, the CDR3 is TGCGCCAGCAGCCCGAGCAGCGGGAGGGCCGACGAGACCCAGTACTTC.

V gene TRBV9 combines with J gene TRBJ2-5; 7 positions match TRBD2. The CDR3 consists of 16 residues. The junction had 6 bases not matched to a gene; V was cut back by 0 bases and J by 1 base. The germline gives CDR1 SGDLS, CDR2 YYNGEE. CDR3 nucleotide sequence: TGTGCCAGCAGCGTAGGGGTGGGAGGGCCCCAAGAGACCCAGTACTTC. This codes for CASSVGVGGPQETQYF.

This clone appeared a single time. The chain links TRBV11-2 to TRBJ2-2; 9 positions match TRBD2. This CDR3 contains 15 residues. V shed 2 bases and J 5 bases; nucleotides not matched to a gene: 3. In germline, CDR1 is SGHAT, CDR2 FQNNGV. CDR3 sequence reads: CASSLRGLATGELFF. CDR3 bases: TGTGCCAGCAGCTTACGGGGACTAGCTACCGGGGAGCTGTTTTTT.